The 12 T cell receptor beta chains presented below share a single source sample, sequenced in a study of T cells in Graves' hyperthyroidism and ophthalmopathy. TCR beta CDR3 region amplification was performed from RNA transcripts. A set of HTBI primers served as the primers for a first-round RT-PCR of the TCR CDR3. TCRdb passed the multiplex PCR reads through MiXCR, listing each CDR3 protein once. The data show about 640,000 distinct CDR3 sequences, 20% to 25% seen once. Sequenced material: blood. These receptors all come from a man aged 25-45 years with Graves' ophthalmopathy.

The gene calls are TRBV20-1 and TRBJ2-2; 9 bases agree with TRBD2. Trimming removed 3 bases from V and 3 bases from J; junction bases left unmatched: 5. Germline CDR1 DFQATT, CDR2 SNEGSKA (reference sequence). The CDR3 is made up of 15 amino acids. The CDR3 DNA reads TGCAGTGCTAGCGATGCGGGAGGGGACACCGGGGAGCTGTTTTTT. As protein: CSASDAGGDTGELFF.

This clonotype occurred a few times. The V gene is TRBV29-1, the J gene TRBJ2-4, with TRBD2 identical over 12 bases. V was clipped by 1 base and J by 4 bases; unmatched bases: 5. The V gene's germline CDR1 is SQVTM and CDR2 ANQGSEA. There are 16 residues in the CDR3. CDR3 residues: CSVEVRGLAGKNIQYF. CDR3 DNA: TGCAGCGTTGAAGTCCGAGGACTAGCGGGAAAAAACATTCAGTACTTC.

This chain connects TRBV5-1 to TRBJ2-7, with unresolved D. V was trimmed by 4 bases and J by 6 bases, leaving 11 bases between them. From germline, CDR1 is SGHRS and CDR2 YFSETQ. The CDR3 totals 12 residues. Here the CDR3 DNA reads TGCGCCAGCAGCCCCCAGGCATCCGAGCAGTACTTC. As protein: CASSPQASEQYF.

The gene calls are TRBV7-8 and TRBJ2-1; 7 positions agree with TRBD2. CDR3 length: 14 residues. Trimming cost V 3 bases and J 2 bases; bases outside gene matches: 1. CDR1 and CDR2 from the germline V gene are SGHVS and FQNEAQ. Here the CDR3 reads CASSFGGAYNEQFF. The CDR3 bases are TGTGCCAGCAGCTTTGGGGGGGCCTACAATGAGCAGTTCTTC.

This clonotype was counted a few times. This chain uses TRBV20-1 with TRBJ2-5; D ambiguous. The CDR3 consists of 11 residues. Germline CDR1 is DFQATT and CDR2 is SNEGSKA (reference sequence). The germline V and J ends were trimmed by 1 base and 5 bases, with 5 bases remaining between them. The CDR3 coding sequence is TGCAGTGCTAGAGCCAGGGAGACCCAGTACTTC. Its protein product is CSARARETQYF.

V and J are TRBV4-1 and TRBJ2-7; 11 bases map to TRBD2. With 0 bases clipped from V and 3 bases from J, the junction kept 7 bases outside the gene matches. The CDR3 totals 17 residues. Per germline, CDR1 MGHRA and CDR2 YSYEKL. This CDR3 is CASSQDSTSGSIYEQYF. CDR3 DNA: TGCGCCAGCAGCCAAGATAGTACTAGCGGGAGCATCTACGAGCAGTACTTC.

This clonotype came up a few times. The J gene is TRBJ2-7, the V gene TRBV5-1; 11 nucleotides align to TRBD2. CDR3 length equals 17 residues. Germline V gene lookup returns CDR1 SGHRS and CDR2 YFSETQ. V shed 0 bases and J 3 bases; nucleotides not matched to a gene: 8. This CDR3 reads CASSLVARGLADYEQYF. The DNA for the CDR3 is TGCGCCAGCAGCTTGGTCGCGAGGGGACTAGCGGACTACGAGCAGTACTTC.

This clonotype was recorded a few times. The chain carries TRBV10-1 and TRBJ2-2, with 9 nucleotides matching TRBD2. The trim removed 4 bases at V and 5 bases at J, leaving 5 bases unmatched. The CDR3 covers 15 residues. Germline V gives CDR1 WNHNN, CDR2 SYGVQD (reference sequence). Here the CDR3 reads CASSASGRYTGELFF. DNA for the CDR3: TGCGCCAGCAGTGCCAGCGGGAGGTATACCGGGGAGCTGTTTTTT.

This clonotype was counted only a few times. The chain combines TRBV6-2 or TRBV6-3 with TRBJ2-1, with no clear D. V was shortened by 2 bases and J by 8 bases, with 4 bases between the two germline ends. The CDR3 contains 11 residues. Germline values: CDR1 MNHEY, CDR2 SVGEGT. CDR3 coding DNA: TGTGCCAGCAGTTACAGGGATGAGCAGTTCTTC. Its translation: CASSYRDEQFF.

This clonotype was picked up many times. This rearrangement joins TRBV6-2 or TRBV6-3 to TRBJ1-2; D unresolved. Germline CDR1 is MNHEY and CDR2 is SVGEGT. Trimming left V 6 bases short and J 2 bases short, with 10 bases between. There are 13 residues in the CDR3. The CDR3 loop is CASSPKGNYGYTF. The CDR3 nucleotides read TGTGCCAGCAGCCCAAAGGGCAACTATGGCTACACCTTC.

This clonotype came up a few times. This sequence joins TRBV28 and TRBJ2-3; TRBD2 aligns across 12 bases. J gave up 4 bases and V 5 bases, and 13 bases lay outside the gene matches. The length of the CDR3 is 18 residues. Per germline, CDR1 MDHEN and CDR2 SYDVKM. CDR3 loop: CASSQKPRTSGASDTQYF. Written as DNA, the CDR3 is TGTGCCAGCAGTCAAAAACCCCGGACTAGCGGGGCCTCAGATACGCAGTATTTT.

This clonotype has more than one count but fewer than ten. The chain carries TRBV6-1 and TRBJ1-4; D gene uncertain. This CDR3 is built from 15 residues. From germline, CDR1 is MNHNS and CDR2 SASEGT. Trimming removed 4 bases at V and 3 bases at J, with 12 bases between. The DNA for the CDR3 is TGTGCCAGCAGTGTGAACCCGGCAGCTAATGAAAAACTGTTTTTT. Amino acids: CASSVNPAANEKLFF.